This T cell receptor beta chain is from a study of blood T cell repertoires in COVID-19. Study context: There were acute and convalescent COVID-19 samples, and they came from the United States, Italy and Spain. Sources were T cells, B-cell-depleted T cells, or PBMCs; the material itself was cDNA or gDNA.

This clone was observed many times. Under the authors' procedure: Researchers report that nucleated cell counts were estimated from reference gene primer amplification. Clones were read by immunoSEQ multiplex PCR, and TCRdb kept only the in-frame ones, dropping some. That table gives V, J and clone size, and the DNA gave D and trimming. The sample records roughly 150,000 clones, under 85% being singletons. The specimen was peripheral blood. The source is a man between 65 and 85 years old with acute or convalescent COVID-19.

The CDR3 sequence is CAKVGGAQETQYF. DNA for the CDR3: TGCGCCAAAGTCGGCGGGGCTCAAGAGACCCAGTACTTC. The genes are TRBV10-2 and TRBJ2-5, with D tentatively TRBD2 (6 bases). Trimming stripped 10 bases from V and 2 bases from J, with 14 bases between. The CDR3 extends over 13 amino acids. The V gene's germline CDR1 is WSHSY and CDR2 SAAADI.